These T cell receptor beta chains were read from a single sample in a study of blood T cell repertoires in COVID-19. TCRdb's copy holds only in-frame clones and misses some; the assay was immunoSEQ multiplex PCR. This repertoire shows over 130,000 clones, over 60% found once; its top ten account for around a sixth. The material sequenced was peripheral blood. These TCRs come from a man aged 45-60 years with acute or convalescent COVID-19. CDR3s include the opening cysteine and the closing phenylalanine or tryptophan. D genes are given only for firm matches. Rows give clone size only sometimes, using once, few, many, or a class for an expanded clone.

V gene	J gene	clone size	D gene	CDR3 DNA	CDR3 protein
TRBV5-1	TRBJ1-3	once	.	TGCGCCAGCAGCTTGGCCTCACGAGGGCTAACAAACACCATATATTTT	CASSLASRGLTNTIYF
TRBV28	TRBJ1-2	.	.	TGTGCCAGCAGCGGGGGGGTCGTTCGTGGCTACACCTTC	CASSGGVVRGYTF
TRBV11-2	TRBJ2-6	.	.	TGTGCCAGCAGCTTAGGTCGCTCTGGGGCCAACGTCCTGACTTTC	CASSLGRSGANVLTF
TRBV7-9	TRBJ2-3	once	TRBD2	TGTGCCAGCAGCTTAGTATTGGGACTAGCGGGGGGTGTGACAGATACGCAGTATTTT	CASSLVLGLAGGVTDTQYF
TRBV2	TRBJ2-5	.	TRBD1	TGTGCCAGCAGGGACAGGGGGCTCCAGACCCAGTACTTC	CASRDRGLQTQYF
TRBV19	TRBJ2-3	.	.	TGTGCCAGTAGTATTACGGGGGGCGGCACAGATACGCAGTATTTT	CASSITGGGTDTQYF
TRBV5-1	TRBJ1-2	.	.	TGCGCCAGCAGCTTGGGAGCGACCCGCTATGGCTACACCTTC	CASSLGATRYGYTF
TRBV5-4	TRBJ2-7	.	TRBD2	TGTGCCAGCAGCACTGGACTAGCGGGGGGGCCGGACGAGCAGTACTTC	CASSTGLAGGPDEQYF
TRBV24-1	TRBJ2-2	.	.	TGTGCCACCAGTGACCCCAGGGTCGACACCGGGGAGCTGTTTTTT	CATSDPRVDTGELFF
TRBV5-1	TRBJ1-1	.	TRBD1	TGCGCCAGCAGCTTGGCTCCCCAGGGGGTCACTGAAGCTTTCTTT	CASSLAPQGVTEAFF
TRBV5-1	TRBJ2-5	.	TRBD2	TGCGCCAGCAGCTCGGGACTAGCGGGGGGGATCCAAGAGACCCAGTACTTC	CASSSGLAGGIQETQYF
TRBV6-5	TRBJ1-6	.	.	TGTGCCAGCAGTTCCCGGACAGTCAGCTATAATTCACCCCTCCACTTT	CASSSRTVSYNSPLHF
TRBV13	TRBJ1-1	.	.	TGTGCCAGCAGCTTAGATCGGTACACTGAAGCTTTCTTT	CASSLDRYTEAFF
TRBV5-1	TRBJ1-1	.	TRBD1	TGCGCCAGCAGTCAACCTGGGACAGCCACTGAAGCTTTCTTT	CASSQPGTATEAFF
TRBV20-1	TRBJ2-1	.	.	TGCAGTGCTCGGAGGGAGAAGGAGCAGTTCTTC	CSARREKEQFF
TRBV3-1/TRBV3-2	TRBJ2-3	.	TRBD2	TGTGCCAGCAGCTATAGCGGGGGTGCGCAGTATTTT	CASSYSGGAQYF
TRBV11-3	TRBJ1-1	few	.	TGTGCCAGCAGTCACAGGGAAACAACTGAAGCTTTCTTT	CASSHRETTEAFF
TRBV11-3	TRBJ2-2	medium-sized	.	TGTGCCAGCAGCATACAGGGCCCCGGGGAGCTGTTTTTT	CASSIQGPGELFF
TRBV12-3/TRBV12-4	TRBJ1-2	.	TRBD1	TGTGCCAGCACCCGCGGACAGGGGTATGGCTACACCTTC	CASTRGQGYGYTF
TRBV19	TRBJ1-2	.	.	TGTGCCAGTAGTACGGGGGATCACTATGGCTACACCTTC	CASSTGDHYGYTF
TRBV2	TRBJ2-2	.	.	TGTGCCAGGGCGGCAACTGGCACCGGGGAGCTGTTTTTT	CARAATGTGELFF
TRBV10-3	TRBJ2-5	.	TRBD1	TGTGCCATCAGTGAAAGTGGGGCAGGGGGCGCGTATGGGACCCAGTACTTC	CAISESGAGGAYGTQYF
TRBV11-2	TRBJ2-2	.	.	TGTGCCAGCAGCTTAGACGGGGGATTTGGCGGGGAGCTGTTTTTT	CASSLDGGFGGELFF
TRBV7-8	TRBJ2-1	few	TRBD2	TGTGCCAGCAGATGGAAATCTCTCGGGACTAGCGGCAATGAGCAGTTCTTC	CASRWKSLGTSGNEQFF
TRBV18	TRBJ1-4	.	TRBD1	TGTGCCAGCTCAACTGGACAGGGCCGTAATGAAAAACTGTTTTTT	CASSTGQGRNEKLFF
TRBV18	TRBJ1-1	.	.	TGTGCCAGCTCACCACCCGTAAGGGGGTACACTGAAGCTTTCTTT	CASSPPVRGYTEAFF
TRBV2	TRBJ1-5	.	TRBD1	TGTGCCAGCAGTGTAGGGGGACAGGAGAATCAGCCCCAGCATTTT	CASSVGGQENQPQHF
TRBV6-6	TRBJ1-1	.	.	TGTGCCAGCAGTGGCAGGCTACTCATGAACACTGAAGCTTTCTTT	CASSGRLLMNTEAFF
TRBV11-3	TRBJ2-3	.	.	TGTGCCAGCAGCTCCTTTCTCGAGGGTTCCGGTACGCAGTATTTT	CASSSFLEGSGTQYF
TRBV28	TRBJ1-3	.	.	TGTGCCAGCAGTTTATCAGGGGTGGACACCATATATTTT	CASSLSGVDTIYF
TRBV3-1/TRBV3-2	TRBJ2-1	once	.	TGTGCCAGCAGCCAAGGTCTGGGACTTAGGGTCTTC	CASSQGLGLRVF
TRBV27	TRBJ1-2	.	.	TGTGCCAGCAGGGGAAGGGGGTTAAACTATGGCTACACCTTC	CASRGRGLNYGYTF
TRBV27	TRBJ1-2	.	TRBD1	TGTGCCAGCAGTACCAGGGGGCGAGACTATGGCTACACCTTC	CASSTRGRDYGYTF
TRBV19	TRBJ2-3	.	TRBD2	TGTGCCAGTAGTATAGATAGCCCCAGCGGGGGGACCAGAGATACGCAGTATTTT	CASSIDSPSGGTRDTQYF
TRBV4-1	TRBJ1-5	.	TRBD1	TGCGCCAGCAGCCAGCCTACCGGGACAGGGGACCCATATAGCAATCAGCCCCAGCATTTT	CASSQPTGTGDPYSNQPQHF
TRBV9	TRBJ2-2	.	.	TGTGCCAGCAGCGTAGCTCCCCGGGGAGGCACCGGGGAGCTGTTTTTT	CASSVAPRGGTGELFF
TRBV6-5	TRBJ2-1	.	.	TGTGCCAGCATCGTCCGCGGACTGAAAGGCAATGAGCAGTTCTTC	CASIVRGLKGNEQFF
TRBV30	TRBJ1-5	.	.	TGTGCCTGGAGGACAGGCGGTACGGGAACCCAGCATTTT	CAWRTGGTGTQHF
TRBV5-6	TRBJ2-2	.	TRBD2	TGTGCCAGCAGCTTGCTGGCGGGGGCGAACACCGGGGAGCTGTTTTTT	CASSLLAGANTGELFF
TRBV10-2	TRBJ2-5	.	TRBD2	TGCGCCAGCAGTAACAGGGGACTAGCGGGGGACCTAGAAGAGACCCAGTACTTC	CASSNRGLAGDLEETQYF